The subject of this entry is one T cell receptor beta chain. The method was immunoSEQ multiplex PCR; TCRdb's version includes in-frame clones alone and lacks a portion of them. Of under 200,000 clones listed, about four fifths are singletons. The data derive from a study of blood T cell repertoires in COVID-19. This CDR3 is built from 15 residues. The junction had 5 bases not matched to a gene; V was cut back by 3 bases and J by 4 bases. Germline V gene lookup returns CDR1 LNHDA and CDR2 SQIVND (reference sequence). Material: PBMCs or T cells enriched from blood (not recorded which). V gene TRBV19 combines with J gene TRBJ1-4; TRBD1 matches 7 bases. This receptor was obtained from a woman aged 55 to 70 who had recovered from COVID-19. In DNA, the CDR3 is TGTGCCAGTAGTATCTCGGGACAGATTAATGAAAAACTGTTTTTT. This sequence encodes CASSISGQINEKLFF.